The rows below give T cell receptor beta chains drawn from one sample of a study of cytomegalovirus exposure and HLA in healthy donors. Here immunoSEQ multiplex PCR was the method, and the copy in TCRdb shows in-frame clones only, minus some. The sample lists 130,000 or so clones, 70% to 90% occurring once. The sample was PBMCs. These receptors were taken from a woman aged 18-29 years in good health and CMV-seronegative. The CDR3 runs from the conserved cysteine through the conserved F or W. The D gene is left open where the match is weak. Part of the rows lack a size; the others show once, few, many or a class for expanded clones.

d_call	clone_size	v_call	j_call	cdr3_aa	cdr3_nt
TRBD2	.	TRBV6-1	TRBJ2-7	CASRPSGRAAEYF	TGTGCCAGCAGACCCAGCGGGAGGGCGGCGGAGTACTTC
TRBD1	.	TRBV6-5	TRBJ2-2	CASSYWTGVYTGELFF	TGTGCCAGCAGTTACTGGACAGGGGTCTACACCGGGGAGCTGTTTTTT
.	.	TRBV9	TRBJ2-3	CASSVGGDTDTQYF	TGTGCCAGCAGCGTAGGGGGAGACACAGATACGCAGTATTTT
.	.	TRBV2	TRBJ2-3	CASSDGTPGYTDTQYF	TGTGCCAGCAGTGACGGGACACCTGGATACACAGATACGCAGTATTTT
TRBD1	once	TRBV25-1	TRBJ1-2	CASSELTGEYYGYTF	TGTGCCAGCAGTGAATTGACAGGGGAGTACTATGGCTACACCTTC
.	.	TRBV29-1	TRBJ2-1	CSVEGEYYNEQFF	TGCAGCGTCGAGGGAGAGTACTACAATGAGCAGTTCTTC
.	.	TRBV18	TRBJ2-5	CASSPLTIGRETQYF	TGTGCCAGCTCACCCCTTACTATCGGGAGAGAGACCCAGTACTTC
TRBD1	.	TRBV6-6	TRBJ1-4	CASSGPDRANEKLFF	TGTGCCAGCAGTGGTCCGGACAGGGCAAATGAAAAACTGTTTTTT
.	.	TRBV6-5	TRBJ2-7	CASRSTGQGGLVSF	TGTGCCAGCAGGTCAACAGGCCAGGGGGGACTAGTGTCCTTC
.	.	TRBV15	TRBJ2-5	CATPLVDIGRPQETQYF	TGTGCCACCCCTCTGGTAGACATCGGAAGACCCCAAGAGACCCAGTACTTC
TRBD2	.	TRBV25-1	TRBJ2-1	CASSDPGLAGVGDEQFF	TGTGCCAGCAGTGACCCTGGACTAGCGGGAGTTGGGGATGAGCAGTTCTTC
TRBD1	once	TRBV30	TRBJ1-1	CAWRRATGVTEAFF	TGTGCCTGGAGACGGGCCACAGGGGTCACTGAAGCTTTCTTT
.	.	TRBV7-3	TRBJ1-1	CASSFRGNTEAFF	TGTGCCAGCAGCTTCAGAGGGAACACTGAAGCTTTCTTT
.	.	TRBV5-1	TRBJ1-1	CASRLRQANTEAFF	TGCGCCAGCCGTCTCAGGCAGGCGAACACTGAAGCTTTCTTT
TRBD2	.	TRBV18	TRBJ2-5	CASSRRLAGQQETQYF	TGTGCCAGCTCACGGAGACTAGCGGGACAGCAAGAGACCCAGTACTTC
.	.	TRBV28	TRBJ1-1	CASTQGPGKAFF	TGTGCCAGCACCCAAGGCCCGGGAAAAGCTTTCTTT
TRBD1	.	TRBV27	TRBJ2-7	CASSRGQGSYEQYF	TGTGCCAGCAGCCGCGGACAGGGCTCCTACGAGCAGTACTTC
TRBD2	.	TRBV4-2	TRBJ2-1	CASSPISGRTNEQFF	TGTGCCAGCAGCCCCATTAGCGGGAGAACCAATGAGCAGTTCTTC
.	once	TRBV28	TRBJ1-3	CASSLLQGYSGNTIYF	TGTGCCAGCAGTTTACTACAGGGTTACTCTGGAAACACCATATATTTT
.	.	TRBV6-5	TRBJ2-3	CASSRDFTDTQYF	TGTGCCAGCAGCCGGGACTTCACAGATACGCAGTATTTT
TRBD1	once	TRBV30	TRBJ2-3	CAWGTGGKQYF	TGTGCCTGGGGGACAGGGGGAAAGCAGTATTTT
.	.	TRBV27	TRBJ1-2	CASSFGGYTF	TGTGCCAGCAGTTTCGGTGGCTACACCTTC
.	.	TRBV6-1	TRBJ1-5	CASSASPRASNQPQHF	TGTGCCAGCAGTGCTAGCCCGAGGGCTAGCAATCAGCCCCAGCATTTT
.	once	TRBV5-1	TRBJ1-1	CASSLRQGNTEAFF	TGCGCCAGCAGCTTGCGTCAGGGGAACACTGAAGCTTTCTTT
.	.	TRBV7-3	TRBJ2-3	CASSEGRHTDTQYF	TGTGCCAGCTCCGAGGGCAGGCACACAGATACGCAGTATTTT
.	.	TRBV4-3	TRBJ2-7	CASSQERGYEQYF	TGCGCCAGCAGCCAAGAGCGGGGATACGAGCAGTACTTC
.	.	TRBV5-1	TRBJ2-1	CASSLGGQHNEQFF	TGCGCCAGCAGCTTGGGGGGACAACACAATGAGCAGTTCTTC
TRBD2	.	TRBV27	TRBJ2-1	CASSLSVAGGYNEQFF	TGTGCCAGCAGTTTATCGGTAGCGGGAGGTTACAATGAGCAGTTCTTC
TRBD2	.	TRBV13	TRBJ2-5	CASSHFPGLAGETQYF	TGTGCCAGCAGCCATTTCCCGGGACTAGCGGGAGAGACCCAGTACTTC
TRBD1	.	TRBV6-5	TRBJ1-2	CASSSTGSLAPSF	TGTGCCAGCAGTTCGACAGGGAGCTTAGCCCCTTCCTTC
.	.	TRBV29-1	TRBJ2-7	CSVEAGNEQYF	TGCAGCGTTGAAGCAGGGAACGAGCAGTACTTC
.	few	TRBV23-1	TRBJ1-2	CASTQNREGYGYTF	TGCGCCAGCACCCAAAACAGGGAGGGCTATGGCTACACCTTC
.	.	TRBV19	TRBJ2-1	CAGGTYNEQFF	TGTGCTGGGGGGACCTACAATGAGCAGTTCTTC
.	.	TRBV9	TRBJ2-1	CASSVGGGDNEQFF	TGTGCCAGCAGCGTAGGGGGCGGGGACAATGAGCAGTTCTTC
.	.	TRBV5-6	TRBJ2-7	CASSMGGSSYEQYF	TGTGCCAGCAGCATGGGGGGCAGCTCCTACGAGCAGTACTTC
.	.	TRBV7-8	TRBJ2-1	CASSLSRTNEQFF	TGTGCCAGCAGCCTGTCTAGAACCAATGAGCAGTTCTTC
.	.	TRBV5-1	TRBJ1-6	CASSLRGPNSPLHF	TGCGCCAGCAGCTTAAGGGGCCCAAATTCACCCCTCCACTTT
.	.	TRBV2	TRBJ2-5	CASSEAKGGWETQYF	TGTGCCAGCAGTGAAGCCAAAGGAGGGTGGGAGACCCAGTACTTC
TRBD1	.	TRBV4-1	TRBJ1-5	CASSTGQGVQPQHF	TGCGCCAGCAGCACAGGACAGGGGGTTCAGCCCCAGCATTTT
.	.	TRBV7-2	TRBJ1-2	CASSAQGNYGYTF	TGTGCCAGCAGCGCACAGGGCAACTATGGCTACACCTTC
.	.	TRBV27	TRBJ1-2	CASSLTWRDGYTF	TGTGCCAGCAGTCTGACGTGGCGGGATGGCTACACCTTC
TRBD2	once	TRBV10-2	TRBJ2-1	CASSPGLGSIGGINEQFF	TGCGCCAGCAGCCCGGGACTAGGGTCAATCGGTGGGATCAATGAGCAGTTCTTC
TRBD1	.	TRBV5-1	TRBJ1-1	CASSAEGDRQAFF	TGCGCCAGCAGCGCGGAAGGGGACAGACAAGCTTTCTTT
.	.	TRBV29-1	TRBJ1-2	CSVAGRVSGGYTF	TGCAGCGTTGCCGGCAGGGTATCCGGTGGCTACACCTTC
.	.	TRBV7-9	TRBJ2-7	CASGPGPRGEQYF	TGTGCCAGCGGACCTGGCCCACGGGGAGAGCAGTACTTC
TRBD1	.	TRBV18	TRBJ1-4	CASSQQTGGAEKLFF	TGTGCCAGCTCACAACAGACAGGGGGCGCAGAAAAACTGTTTTTT
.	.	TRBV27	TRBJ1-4	CARLTGTNEKLFF	TGTGCCAGGCTGACTGGAACTAATGAAAAACTGTTTTTT
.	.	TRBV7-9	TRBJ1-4	CASSPSGGINEKLFF	TGTGCCAGCAGCCCCTCGGGGGGGATTAATGAAAAACTGTTTTTT
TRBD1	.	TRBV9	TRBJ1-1	CASSVDRGTEAFF	TGTGCCAGCAGCGTAGACAGGGGCACTGAAGCTTTCTTT
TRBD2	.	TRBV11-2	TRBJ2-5	CASSLVGLAGGGQETQYF	TGTGCCAGCAGCTTAGTAGGGTTGGCGGGAGGGGGACAAGAGACCCAGTACTTC
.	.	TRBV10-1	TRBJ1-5	CASIGALSNQPQHF	TGCGCCAGCATTGGGGCCCTAAGCAATCAGCCCCAGCATTTT
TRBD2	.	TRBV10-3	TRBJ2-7	CAISESGLASRHEQYF	TGTGCCATCAGTGAGTCGGGACTAGCATCTCGCCACGAGCAGTACTTC
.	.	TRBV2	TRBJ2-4	CASSEDSLKNIQYF	TGTGCCAGCAGTGAAGACAGCCTCAAAAACATTCAGTACTTC
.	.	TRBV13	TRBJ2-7	CASSPQGSGGSYEQYF	TGTGCCAGCAGCCCACAGGGTAGTGGTGGATCCTACGAGCAGTACTTC